This TCR beta chain is drawn from a study of T cell changes during pregnancy in multiple sclerosis. Clones were sequenced by immunoSEQ multiplex PCR, and TCRdb holds only the in-frame ones, with some missing. The sample lists approximately 60,000 clones; just over 90% were seen once. This CDR3 spans 15 amino acids. V dropped 0 bases and J dropped 2 bases, with 8 bases sitting between them. The germline gives CDR1 MNHEY, CDR2 SVGAGI. This sequence originates from a female donor with multiple sclerosis, enrolled in a pregnancy study. The sequenced sample was peripheral blood, obtained in the second trimester of pregnancy. The chain has TRBV6-5 and TRBJ1-5; D call uncertain. The CDR3 here is CASSYSFRGNQPQHF. The CDR3 DNA reads as TGTGCCAGCAGTTACTCCTTTCGGGGCAATCAGCCCCAGCATTTT.